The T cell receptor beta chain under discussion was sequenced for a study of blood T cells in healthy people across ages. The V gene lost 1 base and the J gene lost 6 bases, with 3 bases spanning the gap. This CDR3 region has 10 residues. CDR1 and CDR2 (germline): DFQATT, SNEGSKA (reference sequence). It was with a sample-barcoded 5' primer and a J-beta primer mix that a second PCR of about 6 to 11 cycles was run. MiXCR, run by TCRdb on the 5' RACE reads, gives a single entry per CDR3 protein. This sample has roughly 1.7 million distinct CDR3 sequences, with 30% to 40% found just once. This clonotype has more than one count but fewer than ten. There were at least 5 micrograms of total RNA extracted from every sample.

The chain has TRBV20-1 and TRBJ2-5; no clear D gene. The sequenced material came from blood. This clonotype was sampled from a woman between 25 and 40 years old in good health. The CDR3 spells CSARAQTQYF. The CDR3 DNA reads TGCAGTGCTAGAGCACAGACCCAGTACTTC.